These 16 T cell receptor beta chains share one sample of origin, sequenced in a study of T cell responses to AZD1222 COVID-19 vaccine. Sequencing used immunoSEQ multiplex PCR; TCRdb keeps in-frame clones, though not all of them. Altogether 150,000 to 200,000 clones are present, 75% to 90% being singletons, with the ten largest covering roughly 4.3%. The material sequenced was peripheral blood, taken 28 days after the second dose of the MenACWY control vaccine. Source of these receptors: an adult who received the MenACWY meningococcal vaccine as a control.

The CDR3 protein is CASTPPGIHYGYTF. CDR3 DNA sequence: TGTGCCAGTACCCCGCCAGGAATTCACTATGGCTACACCTTC. V gene TRBV19 combines with J gene TRBJ1-2; no reliable D call. Germline-derived CDR1 and CDR2 are LNHDA and SQIVND (reference sequence). The CDR3 consists of 14 residues. Deletions cut 7 bases from V and 3 bases from J, with 15 bases between. Full variable domain (missing parts from reference TRBV19 and TRBJ1-2): DGGITQSPKYLFRKEGQNVTLSCEQNLNHDAMYWYRQDPGQGLRLIYYSQIVNDFQKGDIAEGYSVSREKKESFPLTVTSAQKNPTAFYLCASTPPGIHYGYTFGSGTRLTVV.

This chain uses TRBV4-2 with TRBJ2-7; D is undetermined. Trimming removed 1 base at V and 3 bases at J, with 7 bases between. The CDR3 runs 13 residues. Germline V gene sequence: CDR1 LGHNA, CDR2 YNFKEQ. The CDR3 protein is CASSQGEHYEQYF. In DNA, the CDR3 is TGTGCCAGCAGCCAAGGTGAGCACTACGAGCAGTACTTC.

CDR3 region: CASSEGRTGLDTEAFF. For the CDR3, the DNA is TGTGCCAGCAGTGAAGGTCGGACAGGGTTGGACACTGAAGCTTTCTTT. The chain carries TRBV6-1 and TRBJ1-1; 8 bases match TRBD1. V was clipped by 1 base and J by 3 bases; unmatched bases: 7. Germline V CDR1 and CDR2: MNHNS, SASEGT. CDR3 length equals 16 residues.

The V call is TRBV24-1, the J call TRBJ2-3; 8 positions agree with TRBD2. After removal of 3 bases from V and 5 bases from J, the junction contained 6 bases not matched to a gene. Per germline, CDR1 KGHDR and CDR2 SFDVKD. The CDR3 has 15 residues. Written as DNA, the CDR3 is TGTGCCACCAGTGATCCAGCGGGAGCTATAGATACGCAGTATTTT. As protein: CATSDPAGAIDTQYF.

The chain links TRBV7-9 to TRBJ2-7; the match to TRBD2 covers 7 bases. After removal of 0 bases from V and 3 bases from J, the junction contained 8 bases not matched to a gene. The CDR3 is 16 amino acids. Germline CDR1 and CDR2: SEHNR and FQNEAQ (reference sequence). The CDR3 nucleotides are TGTGCCAGCAGCTTAGCTAAGAACGGGAGGTACTACGAGCAGTACTTC. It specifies CASSLAKNGRYYEQYF.

In DNA form, the CDR3 reads TGTGCCAGCAGTGAGGGAGGGCCCCAGCATTTT. As protein: CASSEGGPQHF. This sequence joins TRBV25-1 and TRBJ1-5; D is unresolved. Trimming took off 3 bases at V and 9 bases at J, with 6 bases between the two ends. Looked up from germline, CDR1 is MGHDK and CDR2 is SYGVNS. The CDR3 runs to 11 residues. Variable domain in full (rest from reference TRBV25-1 and TRBJ1-5): EADIYQTPRYLVIGTGKKITLECSQTMGHDKMYWYQQDPGMELHLIHYSYGVNSTEKGDLSSESTVSRIRTEHFPLTLESARPSHTSQYLCASSEGGPQHFGDGTRLSIL.

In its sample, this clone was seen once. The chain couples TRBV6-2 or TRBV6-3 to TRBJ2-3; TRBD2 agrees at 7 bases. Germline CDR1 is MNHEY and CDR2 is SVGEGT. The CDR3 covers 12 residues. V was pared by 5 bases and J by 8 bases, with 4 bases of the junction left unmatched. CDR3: CASSTVAGTQYF. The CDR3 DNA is TGTGCCAGCAGTACGGTAGCGGGTACGCAGTATTTT.

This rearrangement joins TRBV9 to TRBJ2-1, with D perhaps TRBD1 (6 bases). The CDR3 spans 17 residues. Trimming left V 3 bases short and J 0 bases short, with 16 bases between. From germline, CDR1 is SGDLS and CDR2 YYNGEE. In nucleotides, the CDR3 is TGTGCCAGCAGCGGGATGGGGGCCACCCGCTCCTACAATGAGCAGTTCTTC. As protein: CASSGMGATRSYNEQFF.

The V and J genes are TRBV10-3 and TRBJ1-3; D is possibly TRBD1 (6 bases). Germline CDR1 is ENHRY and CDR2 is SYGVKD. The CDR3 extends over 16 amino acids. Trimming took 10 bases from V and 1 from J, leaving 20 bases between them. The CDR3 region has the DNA TGTGCCAGCCATGGTAGACAGGCGCCGTCTGGAAACACCATATATTTT. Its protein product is CASHGRQAPSGNTIYF.

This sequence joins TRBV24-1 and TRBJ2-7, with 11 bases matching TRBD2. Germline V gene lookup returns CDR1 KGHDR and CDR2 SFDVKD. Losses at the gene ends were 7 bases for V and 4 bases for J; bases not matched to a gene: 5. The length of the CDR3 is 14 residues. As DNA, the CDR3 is TGTGCCACCAGCACCGGGACTAGCGGTTACGAGCAGTACTTC. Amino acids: CATSTGTSGYEQYF.

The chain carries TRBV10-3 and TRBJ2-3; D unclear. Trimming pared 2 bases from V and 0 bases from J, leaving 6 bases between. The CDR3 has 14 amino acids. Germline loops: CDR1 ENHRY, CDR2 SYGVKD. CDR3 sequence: CAISEEVSTDTQYF. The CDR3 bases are TGTGCCATCAGTGAGGAGGTCAGCACAGATACGCAGTATTTT.

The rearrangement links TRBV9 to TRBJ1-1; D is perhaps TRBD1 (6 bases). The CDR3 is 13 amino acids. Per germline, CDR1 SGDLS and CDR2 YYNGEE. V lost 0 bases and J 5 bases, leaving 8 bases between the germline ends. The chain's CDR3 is CASSVGRGTEAFF. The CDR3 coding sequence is TGTGCCAGCAGCGTAGGAAGGGGGACTGAAGCTTTCTTT.

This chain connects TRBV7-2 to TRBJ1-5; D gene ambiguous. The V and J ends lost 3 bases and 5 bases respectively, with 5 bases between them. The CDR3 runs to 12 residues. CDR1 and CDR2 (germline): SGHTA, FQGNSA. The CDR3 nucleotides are TGTGCCAGCAGCTTGGCAGATCAGCCCCAGCATTTT. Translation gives CASSLADQPQHF. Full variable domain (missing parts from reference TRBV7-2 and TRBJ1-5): GAGVSQSPSNKVTEKGKDVELRCDPISGHTALYWYRQSLGQGLEFLIYFQGNSAPDKSGLPSDRFSAERTGGSVSTLTIQRTQQEDSAVYLCASSLADQPQHFGDGTRLSIL.

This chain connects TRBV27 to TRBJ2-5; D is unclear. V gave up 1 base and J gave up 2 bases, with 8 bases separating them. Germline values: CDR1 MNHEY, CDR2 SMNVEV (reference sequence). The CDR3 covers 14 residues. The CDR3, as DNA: TGTGCCAGCAGTTTATTGGGCGGTCAAGAGACCCAGTACTTC. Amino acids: CASSLLGGQETQYF.

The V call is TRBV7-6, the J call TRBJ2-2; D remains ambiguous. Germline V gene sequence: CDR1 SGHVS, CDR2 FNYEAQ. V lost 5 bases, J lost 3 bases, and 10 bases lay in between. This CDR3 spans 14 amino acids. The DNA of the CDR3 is TGTGCCAGCAGCACGTATCGGGACACCGGGGAGCTGTTTTTT. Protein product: CASSTYRDTGELFF. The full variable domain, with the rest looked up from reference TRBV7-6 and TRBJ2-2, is GAGVSQSPRYKVTKRGQDVALRCDPISGHVSLYWYRQALGQGPEFLTYFNYEAQQDKSGLPNDRFSAERPEGSISTLTIQRTEQRDSAMYRCASSTYRDTGELFFGEGSRLTVL.

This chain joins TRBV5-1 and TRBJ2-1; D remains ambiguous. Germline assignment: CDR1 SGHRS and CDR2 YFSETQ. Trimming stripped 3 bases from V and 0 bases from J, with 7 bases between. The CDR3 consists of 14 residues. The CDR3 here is CASSSRSSYNEQFF. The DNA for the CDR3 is TGCGCCAGCAGCTCGCGGAGCTCCTACAATGAGCAGTTCTTC.